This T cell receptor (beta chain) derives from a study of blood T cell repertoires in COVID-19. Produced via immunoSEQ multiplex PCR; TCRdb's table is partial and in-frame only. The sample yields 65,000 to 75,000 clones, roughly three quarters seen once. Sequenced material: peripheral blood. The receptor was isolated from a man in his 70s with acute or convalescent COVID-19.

CDR3 DNA: TGTGCCAGTAGTATAAGTAGCGGGGACAGCCGATATGGCTACACCTTC. This encodes CASSISSGDSRYGYTF. The J gene is TRBJ1-2, the V gene TRBV19, with 7 bases aligning to TRBD1. The CDR3 is 16 residues long. The junction had 11 bases not matched to a gene; V was cut back by 2 bases and J by 5 bases. Germline CDR1 reads LNHDA; CDR2 reads SQIVND (reference sequence).